The 24 T cell receptor beta chains below all came from one sample that was sequenced in a study of T cells in Graves' hyperthyroidism and ophthalmopathy. Authors of the study amplified TCR beta CDR3 regions from RNA transcripts. HTBI primers were the set used in a first-round RT-PCR of the TCR CDR3. Via MiXCR, TCRdb re-called the multiplex PCR reads, giving one row per CDR3 protein. This table has 550,000 to 650,000 distinct CDR3 sequences, roughly 14% appearing once. The material sequenced was blood. These receptors all come from a woman in her 30s with Graves' hyperthyroidism that later progressed to Graves' ophthalmopathy.

This clonotype was counted many times. The CDR3 is CSCPTSGTSDTDTQYF. The CDR3 DNA sequence: TGCAGCTGCCCCACCTCCGGGACTAGCGACACAGATACGCAGTATTTT. The chain couples TRBV29-1 to TRBJ2-3; the match to TRBD2 covers 10 bases. V lost 8 bases and J lost 2; bases outside the gene matches: 13. CDR1 and CDR2 from the germline V gene are SQVTM and ANQGSEA. CDR3 length: 16 amino acids.

This clonotype was seen at least ten times. This chain connects TRBV7-8 to TRBJ1-1; D is unclear. Trimming removed 1 base at V and 1 base at J, with 7 bases between. This CDR3 comprises 14 residues. CDR1 and CDR2 (germline): SGHVS, FQNEAQ. DNA for the CDR3: TGTGCCAGCAGCTTAGACCGACAGAACACTGAAGCTTTCTTT. The encoded protein is CASSLDRQNTEAFF.

The V and J genes are TRBV12-3 or TRBV12-4 and TRBJ2-5; 8 bases match TRBD2. Losses at the gene ends were 5 bases for V and 4 bases for J; bases not matched to a gene: 9. This CDR3 has 15 amino acids. The CDR3 loop reads CASSQSGSEIETQYF. In DNA, the CDR3 is TGTGCCAGCAGTCAAAGCGGGAGTGAAATAGAGACCCAGTACTTC.

A remark on this clonotype: A clone one base away is much larger, so this may be a read error. The chain carries TRBV5-6 and TRBJ1-2, with a possible D match to TRBD1 (5 bases). This CDR3 has 13 residues. CDR1 is SGHDT, CDR2 YYEEEE, per germline. The V end was cut by 4 bases, the J end by 7 bases, with 14 bases between. The DNA for the CDR3 is TGTGCCAGCAGCCCGGGGCATGGAGCTGGCTACACCTTC. As protein: CASSPGHGAGYTF.

This sequence joins TRBV5-6 and TRBJ2-1; D may be TRBD1 (6 bases). This CDR3 is built from 17 residues. Trimming left V 0 bases short and J 2 bases short, with 15 bases between. Germline CDR1 reads SGHDT; CDR2 reads YYEEEE. The CDR3 loop is CASSLARTRGTYNEQFF. In nucleotides, the CDR3 is TGTGCCAGCAGCTTGGCCCGGACCAGGGGAACCTACAATGAGCAGTTCTTC.

This clonotype was detected only a few times. The chain is built from TRBV20-1 and TRBJ1-6; D not certain. The CDR3 consists of 16 residues. V was clipped by 5 bases and J by 10 bases, with 24 bases between them. Germline V gives CDR1 DFQATT, CDR2 SNEGSKA (reference sequence). CDR3 sequence reads: CSAGRGSRYSKSPLHF. CDR3 DNA sequence: TGCAGTGCTGGTCGCGGCAGTCGGTACTCTAAATCACCCCTCCACTTT.

This clonotype came up a few times. The chain recombines TRBV19 with TRBJ2-5; the match to TRBD2 covers 7 bases. The CDR3 length is 13 residues. Germline V gene data show CDR1 as LNHDA and CDR2 as SQIVND (reference sequence). V trimming: 6 bases; J trimming: 2 bases; junction bases outside the gene matches: 3. The DNA of the CDR3 is TGTGCCAGTAGAACAGCGGGGCAAGAGACCCAGTACTTC. Protein: CASRTAGQETQYF.

This clonotype was seen many times. V and J are TRBV30 and TRBJ1-4, with 8 bases matching TRBD1. Germline V gene lookup returns CDR1 GTSNPN and CDR2 SVGIG (reference sequence). The CDR3 contains 14 residues. Germline trimming cut 1 base from V and 8 bases from J; bases unmatched to any gene: 6. For the CDR3, the DNA is TGTGCCTGGAGTGATGCAGGGGGCCGGGAAAAACTGTTTTTT. This sequence encodes CAWSDAGGREKLFF.

This clonotype appeared many times. This chain links TRBV11-3 with TRBJ2-5; a possible D gene is TRBD2 (7 bases). Between the trimmed V and J ends, which lost 2 bases and 5 bases, there was a span of 27 bases. CDR3 length equals 19 residues. Germline lookup yields CDR1 SGHNT and CDR2 YENEEA. CDR3 loop: CASSLFDLEAGARGETQYF. CDR3 coding DNA: TGTGCCAGCAGCTTATTCGACCTAGAGGCGGGGGCAAGGGGGGAGACCCAGTACTTC. Based on the CDR3 plus reference TRBV11-3 and TRBJ2-5, the full variable domain is EAGVVQSPRYKIIEKKQPVAFWCNPISGHNTLYWYLQNLGQGPELLIRYENEEAVDDSQLPKDRFSAERLKGVDSTLKIQPAELGDSAVYLCASSLFDLEAGARGETQYFGPGTRLLVL.

This clonotype was counted many times. The chain has TRBV2 and TRBJ1-2; TRBD1 agrees at 8 bases. The CDR3 covers 12 residues. The J segment lost 6 bases and the V segment lost 4 bases, leaving 1 base of the junction unmatched. Germline CDR1 SNHLY, CDR2 FYNNEI. The CDR3 DNA reads TGTGCCAGCAGTGCGACAGGGGATGGCTACACCTTC. As protein: CASSATGDGYTF.

This clonotype was observed a handful of times. This chain connects TRBV28 to TRBJ2-1; 9 nucleotides match TRBD1. Trimming removed 10 bases from V and 14 bases from J; junction bases left unmatched: 6. The germline V gene encodes CDR1 MDHEN and CDR2 SYDVKM. The CDR3 sequence is 10 residues long. CDR3 region: CAIGQGSEFF. Here the CDR3 DNA reads TGTGCCATTGGACAGGGGTCGGAGTTCTTC.

This clonotype was seen ten or more times. The rearrangement joins TRBV6-1 to TRBJ1-4; 7 bases are a match to TRBD1. Trimming at V came to 7 bases and at J to 3 bases, leaving 11 bases not matched to a gene. Germline V lookup: CDR1 MNHNS, CDR2 SASEGT. CDR3 length: 16 residues. For the CDR3, the DNA is TGTGCCAGCACCTTCGCCTCGGGACAGCCTAATGAAAAACTGTTTTTT. Its translation: CASTFASGQPNEKLFF.

This clonotype was counted many times. This chain links TRBV27 with TRBJ2-7, with TRBD2 identical over 14 bases. There are 17 residues in the CDR3. J gave up 5 bases and V 2 bases, and 8 bases lay outside the gene matches. The germline gives CDR1 MNHEY, CDR2 SMNVEV (reference sequence). The CDR3 region has the DNA TGTGCCAGCAGTTTAGAGGGACTAGCGGGAGACGCACACGAGCAGTACTTC. Its protein product is CASSLEGLAGDAHEQYF.

This clonotype was counted ten times or more. The J gene is TRBJ2-5, the V gene TRBV28; tentative D call: TRBD1 (6 bases). Trimming took off 6 bases at V and 5 bases at J, with 16 bases between the two ends. Germline V gives CDR1 MDHEN, CDR2 SYDVKM. The CDR3 has 14 amino acids. The CDR3 reads CASRTTGLEETQYF. DNA of the CDR3: TGTGCCAGCAGAACGACAGGTCTTGAGGAGACCCAGTACTTC.

There are many counts of this clonotype. The CDR3, as DNA: TGTGCCACCAGTGATTCCGGGACGAGATCAGATACGCAGTATTTT. Residues: CATSDSGTRSDTQYF. The chain is built from TRBV24-1 and TRBJ2-3; D is tentatively TRBD1 or TRBD2 (5 bases each). V was clipped by 2 bases and J by 4 bases, with 12 bases between them. The CDR3 has 15 amino acids. Germline V CDR1 and CDR2: KGHDR, SFDVKD.

This clonotype was counted many times. The chain uses TRBV29-1 and TRBJ2-2; 13 positions agree with TRBD2. Germline CDR1 reads SQVTM; CDR2 reads ANQGSEA. CDR3 length: 16 residues. With V trimmed by 7 bases and J by 0 bases, 5 bases remained unmatched. The CDR3: CSAKGLAGPNTGELFF. CDR3 sequence (DNA): TGCAGCGCCAAGGGACTAGCGGGACCGAACACCGGGGAGCTGTTTTTT.

This clonotype was picked up a small number of times. V and J are TRBV9 and TRBJ1-5; maybe TRBD1 (5 bases). The germline V and J ends were trimmed by 2 bases and 0 bases, with 21 bases remaining between them. The CDR3 length is 19 residues. Germline V gene lookup returns CDR1 SGDLS and CDR2 YYNGEE. For the CDR3, the DNA is TGTGCCAGCAGCGTGGGACCCCTTGCCTGGAAATATAGCAATCAGCCCCAGCATTTT. Translating it yields CASSVGPLAWKYSNQPQHF.

This clonotype was seen at least ten times. The chain carries TRBV27 and TRBJ1-2; 7 nucleotides align to TRBD1. The CDR3 has 13 residues. V was clipped by 0 bases and J by 10 bases; unmatched bases: 5. Germline V gene sequence: CDR1 MNHEY, CDR2 SMNVEV (reference sequence). CDR3 sequence (DNA): TGTGCCAGCAGTTTATCCCCCACAGGGGTCTACACCTTC. Protein product: CASSLSPTGVYTF.

This clonotype has at least ten counts. The rearrangement links TRBV7-3 to TRBJ2-1; 7 positions agree with TRBD2. This CDR3 has 16 residues. CDR1 and CDR2 (germline): SGHTA, FQGTGA. Trimming removed 7 bases from V and 4 bases from J; junction bases left unmatched: 13. The CDR3 protein is CASTANGGRPYNEQFF. CDR3 nucleotides: TGTGCCAGCACCGCGAATGGCGGGAGACCTTACAATGAGCAGTTCTTC.

The rearrangement uses TRBV19 and TRBJ2-1; possible D gene TRBD1, 6 bases. This CDR3 comprises 17 residues. Germline lookup yields CDR1 LNHDA and CDR2 SQIVND (reference sequence). V dropped 0 bases and J dropped 5 bases, with 17 bases sitting between them. CDR3 DNA: TGTGCCAGTAGTATAGATCGGAAGACAGGCTACAACAATGAGCAGTTCTTC. This translates into CASSIDRKTGYNNEQFF.

This clonotype was seen a few times. This sequence joins TRBV25-1 and TRBJ2-5, with TRBD2 as a possible D gene (5 bases). The V end was cut by 3 bases, the J end by 2 bases, with 13 bases between. There are 15 residues in the CDR3. Germline V lookup: CDR1 MGHDK, CDR2 SYGVNS. CDR3 bases: TGTGCCAGCAGTGATGTGGGAGTCAAACAAGAGACCCAGTACTTC. This translates into CASSDVGVKQETQYF.

The chain combines TRBV3-1 with TRBJ2-1; tentatively, D is TRBD2 (6 bases). In germline, CDR1 is LGHDT, CDR2 YNNKEL (reference sequence). CDR3 length: 12 amino acids. V was clipped by 1 base and J by 13 bases, with 11 bases between them. CDR3 nucleotides: TGTGCCAGCAGCCAAGTGAGGAGGGTACAGTTCTTC. The encoded protein is CASSQVRRVQFF.

This clonotype was counted between two and nine times. V gene TRBV7-9 combines with J gene TRBJ1-1; no clear D. The CDR3 length is 12 residues. The germline gives CDR1 SEHNR, CDR2 FQNEAQ (reference sequence). V lost 6 bases and J lost 7, with 12 bases in between. The CDR3 is CASSDGRNEAFF. The CDR3 DNA sequence: TGTGCCAGCAGTGACGGGAGAAATGAAGCTTTCTTT.

This clonotype was picked up many times. The chain recombines TRBV12-3 or TRBV12-4 with TRBJ1-2; D not certain. Trimming cost V 3 bases and J 8 bases, with 13 bases left between them. The CDR3 has 13 residues. In nucleotides, the CDR3 is TGTGCCAGCAGTTTTCTGGGAAATAGGGGCTACACCTTC. This codes for CASSFLGNRGYTF.